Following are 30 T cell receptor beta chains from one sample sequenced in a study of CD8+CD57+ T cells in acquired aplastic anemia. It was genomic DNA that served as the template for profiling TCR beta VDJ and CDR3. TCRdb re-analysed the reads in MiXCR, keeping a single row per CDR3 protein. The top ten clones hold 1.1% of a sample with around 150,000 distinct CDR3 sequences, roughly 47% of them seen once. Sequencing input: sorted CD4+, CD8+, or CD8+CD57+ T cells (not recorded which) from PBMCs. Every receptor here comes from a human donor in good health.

CDR3 sequence reads: CASSTFQETQYF. Written as DNA, the CDR3 is TGTGCCAGCAGCACCTTCCAAGAGACCCAGTACTTC. The V and J genes are TRBV5-8 and TRBJ2-5; D is uncertain. Germline V CDR1 and CDR2: SGHTS, YDEGEE. Trimming removed 4 bases from V and 1 base from J, with 5 bases in between. There are 12 residues in the CDR3. Combining the CDR3 with reference TRBV5-8 and TRBJ2-5 gives the whole variable domain EAGVTQSPTHLIKTRGQQATLRCSPISGHTSVYWYQQALGLGLQFLLWYDEGEERNRGNFPPRFSGRQFPNYSSELNVNALELEDSALYLCASSTFQETQYFGPGTRLLVL.

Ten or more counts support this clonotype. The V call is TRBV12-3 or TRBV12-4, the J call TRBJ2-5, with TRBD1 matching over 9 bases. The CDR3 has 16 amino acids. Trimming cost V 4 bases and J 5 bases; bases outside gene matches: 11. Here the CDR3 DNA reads TGTGCCAGCAGTTCGTACAGGGGGCCGAGGGGGGAGACCCAGTACTTC. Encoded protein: CASSSYRGPRGETQYF.

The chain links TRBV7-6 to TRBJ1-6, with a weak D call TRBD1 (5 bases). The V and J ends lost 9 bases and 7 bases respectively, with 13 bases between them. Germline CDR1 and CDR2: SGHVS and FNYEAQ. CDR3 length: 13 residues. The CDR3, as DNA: TGTGCCAGTACTGGGGCAGCCAATTCACCCCTCCACTTT. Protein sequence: CASTGAANSPLHF.

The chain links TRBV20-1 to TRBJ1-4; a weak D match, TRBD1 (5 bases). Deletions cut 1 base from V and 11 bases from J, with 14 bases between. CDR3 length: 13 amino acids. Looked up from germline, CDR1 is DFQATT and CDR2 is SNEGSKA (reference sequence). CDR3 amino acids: CSARVDGGSKLFF. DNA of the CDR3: TGCAGTGCTAGAGTAGACGGGGGGTCCAAACTGTTTTTT.

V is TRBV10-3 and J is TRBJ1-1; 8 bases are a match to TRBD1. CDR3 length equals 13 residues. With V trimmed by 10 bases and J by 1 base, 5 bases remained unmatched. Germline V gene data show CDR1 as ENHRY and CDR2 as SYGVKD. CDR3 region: CATLGQGNTEAFF. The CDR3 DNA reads TGTGCCACCCTTGGACAGGGGAACACTGAAGCTTTCTTT.

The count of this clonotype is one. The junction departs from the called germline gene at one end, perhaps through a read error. The CDR3 sequence is CASSFLGEKVFF. Here the CDR3 DNA reads TGTGCCAGCAGCTTCCTGGGGGAAAAAGTGTTTTTT. This chain joins TRBV7-2 and TRBJ1-4, with D possibly matching TRBD1 (5 bases). There are 12 residues in the CDR3. From germline, CDR1 is SGHTA and CDR2 FQGNSA.

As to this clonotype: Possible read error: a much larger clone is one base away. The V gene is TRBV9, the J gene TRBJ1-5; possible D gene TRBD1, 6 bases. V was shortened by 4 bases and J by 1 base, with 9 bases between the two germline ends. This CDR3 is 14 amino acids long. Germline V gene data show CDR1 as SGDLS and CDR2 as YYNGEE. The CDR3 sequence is CASSKGGSNQPQHF. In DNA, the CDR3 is TGTGCCAGCAGCAAAGGGGGGAGCAATCAGCCCCAGCATTTT.

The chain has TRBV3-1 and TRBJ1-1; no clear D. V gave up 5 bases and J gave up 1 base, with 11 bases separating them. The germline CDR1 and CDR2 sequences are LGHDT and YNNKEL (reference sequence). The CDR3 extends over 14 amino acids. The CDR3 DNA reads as TGTGCCAGCAGCGCGCTCGAGAGGAACACTGAAGCTTTCTTT. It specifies CASSALERNTEAFF.

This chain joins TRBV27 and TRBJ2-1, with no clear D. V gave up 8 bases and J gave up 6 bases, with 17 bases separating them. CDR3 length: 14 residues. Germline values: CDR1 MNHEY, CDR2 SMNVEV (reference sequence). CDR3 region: CASERLGVFNEQFF. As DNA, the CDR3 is TGTGCCAGCGAGCGCCTGGGTGTATTCAATGAGCAGTTCTTC.

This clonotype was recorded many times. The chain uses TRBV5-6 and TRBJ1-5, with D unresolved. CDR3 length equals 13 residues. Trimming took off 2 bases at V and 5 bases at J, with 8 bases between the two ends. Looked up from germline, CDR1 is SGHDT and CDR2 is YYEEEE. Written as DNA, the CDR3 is TGTGCCAGCAGCTTTTACGGGGATCAGCCCCAGCATTTT. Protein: CASSFYGDQPQHF.

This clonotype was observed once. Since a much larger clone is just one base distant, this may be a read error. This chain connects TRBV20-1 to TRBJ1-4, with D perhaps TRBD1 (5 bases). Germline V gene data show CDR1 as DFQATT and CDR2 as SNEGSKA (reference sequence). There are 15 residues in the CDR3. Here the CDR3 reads CGARPSGGKNEKLFF. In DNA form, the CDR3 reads TGCGGTGCTAGACCCAGCGGGGGGAAAAATGAAAAACTGTTTTTT.

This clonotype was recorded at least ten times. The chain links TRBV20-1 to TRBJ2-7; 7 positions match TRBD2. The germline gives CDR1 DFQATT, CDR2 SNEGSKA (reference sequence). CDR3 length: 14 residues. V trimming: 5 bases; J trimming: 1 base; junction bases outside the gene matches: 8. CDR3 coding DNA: TGCAGTGCTGTCCGAGCGGGACCGTCCTACGAGCAGTACTTC. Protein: CSAVRAGPSYEQYF.

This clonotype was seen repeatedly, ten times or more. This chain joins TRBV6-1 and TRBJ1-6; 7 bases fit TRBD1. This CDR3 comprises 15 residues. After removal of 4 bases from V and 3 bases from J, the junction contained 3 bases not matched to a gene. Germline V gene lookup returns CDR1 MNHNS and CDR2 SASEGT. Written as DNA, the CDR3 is TGTGCCAGCAGTGGCGGGACAGTCTATAATTCACCCCTCCACTTT. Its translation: CASSGGTVYNSPLHF.

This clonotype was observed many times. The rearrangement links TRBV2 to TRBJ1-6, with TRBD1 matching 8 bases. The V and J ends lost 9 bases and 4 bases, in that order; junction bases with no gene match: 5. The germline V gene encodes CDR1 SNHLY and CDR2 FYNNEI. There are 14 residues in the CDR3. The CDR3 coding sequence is TGTGCCAGGACACAGGGGGGGTATAATTCACCCCTCCACTTT. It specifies CARTQGGYNSPLHF.

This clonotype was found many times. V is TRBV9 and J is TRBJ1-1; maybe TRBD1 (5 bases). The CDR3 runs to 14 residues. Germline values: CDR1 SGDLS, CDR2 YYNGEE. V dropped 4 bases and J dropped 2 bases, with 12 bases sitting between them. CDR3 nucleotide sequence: TGTGCCAGCAGCCCCCGGACACAAAACACTGAAGCTTTCTTT. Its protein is CASSPRTQNTEAFF. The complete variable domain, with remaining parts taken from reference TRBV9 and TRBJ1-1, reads DSGVTQTPKHLITATGQRVTLRCSPRSGDLSVYWYQQSLDQGLQFLIQYYNGEERAKGNILERFSAQQFPDLHSELNLSSLELGDSALYFCASSPRTQNTEAFFGQGTRLTVV.

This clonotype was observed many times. The CDR3: CASSLVGGGLSDIQYF. CDR3 sequence (DNA): TGTGCCAGCAGCTTAGTTGGGGGGGGCCTCTCTGACATTCAGTACTTC. The chain uses TRBV7-2 and TRBJ2-4; the D gene is possibly TRBD2 (7 bases). Deletions cut 1 base from V and 8 bases from J, with 18 bases between. Per germline, CDR1 SGHTA and CDR2 FQGNSA. This CDR3 has 16 residues.

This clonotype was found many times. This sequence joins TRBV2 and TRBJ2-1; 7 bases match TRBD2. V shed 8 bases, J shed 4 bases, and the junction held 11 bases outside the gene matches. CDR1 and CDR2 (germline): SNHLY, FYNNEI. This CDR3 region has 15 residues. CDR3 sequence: CASGVNVRGYNEQFF. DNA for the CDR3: TGTGCCAGCGGGGTAAACGTGCGGGGGTACAATGAGCAGTTCTTC.

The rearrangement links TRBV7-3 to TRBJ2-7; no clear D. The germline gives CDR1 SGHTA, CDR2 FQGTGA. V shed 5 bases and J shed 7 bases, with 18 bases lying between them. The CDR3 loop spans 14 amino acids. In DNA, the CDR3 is TGTGCCAGCAGCCCCTCCTCAGGCGTGGGGGAGCAGTACTTC. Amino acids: CASSPSSGVGEQYF.

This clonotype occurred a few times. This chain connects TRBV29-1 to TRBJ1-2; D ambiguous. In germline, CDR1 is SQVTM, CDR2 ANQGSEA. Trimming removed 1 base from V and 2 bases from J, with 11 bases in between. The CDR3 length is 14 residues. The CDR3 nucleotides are TGCAGCGTTGAAGTCGCGGACTCCAACTATGGCTACACCTTC. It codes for CSVEVADSNYGYTF.

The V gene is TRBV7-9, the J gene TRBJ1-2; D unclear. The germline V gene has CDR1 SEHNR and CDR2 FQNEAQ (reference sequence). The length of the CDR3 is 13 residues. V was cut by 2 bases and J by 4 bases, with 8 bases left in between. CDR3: CASSLTDAYGYTF. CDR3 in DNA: TGTGCCAGCAGCTTAACGGATGCCTATGGCTACACCTTC. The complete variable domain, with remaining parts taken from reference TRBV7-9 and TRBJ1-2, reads DTGVSQNPRHKITKRGQNVTFRCDPISEHNRLYWYRQTLGQGPEFLTYFQNEAQLEKSRLLSDRFSAERPKGSFSTLEIQRTEQGDSAMYLCASSLTDAYGYTFGSGTRLTVV.

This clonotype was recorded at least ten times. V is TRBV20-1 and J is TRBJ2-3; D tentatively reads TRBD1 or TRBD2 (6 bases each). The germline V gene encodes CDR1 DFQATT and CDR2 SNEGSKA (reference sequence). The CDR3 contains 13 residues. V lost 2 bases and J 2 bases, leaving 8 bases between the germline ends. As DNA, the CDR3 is TGCAGTGCTAGATGGGGGGCCACAGATACGCAGTATTTT. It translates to CSARWGATDTQYF.

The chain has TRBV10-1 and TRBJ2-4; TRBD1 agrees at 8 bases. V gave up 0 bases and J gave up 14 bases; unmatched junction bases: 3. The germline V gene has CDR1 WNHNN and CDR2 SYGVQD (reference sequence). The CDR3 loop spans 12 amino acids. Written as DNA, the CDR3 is TGCGCCAGCAGTGAGTCGGTGACAGGGGAGTACTTC. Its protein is CASSESVTGEYF.

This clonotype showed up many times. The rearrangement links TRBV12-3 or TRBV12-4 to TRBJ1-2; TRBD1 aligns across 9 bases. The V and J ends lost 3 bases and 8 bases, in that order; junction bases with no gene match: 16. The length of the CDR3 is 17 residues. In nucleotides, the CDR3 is TGTGCCAGCAGTTTGGACAGGGGATCTGGCCGTGTGTGGGGCTACACCTTC. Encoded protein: CASSLDRGSGRVWGYTF.

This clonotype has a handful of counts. CDR3 protein: CASSRTGSGANVLTF. The CDR3 DNA reads TGTGCCAGCAGTCGTACAGGGTCTGGGGCCAACGTCCTGACTTTC. The rearrangement links TRBV11-1 to TRBJ2-6; D may be TRBD1 (6 bases). V was shortened by 6 bases and J by 1 base, with 10 bases between the two germline ends. This CDR3 spans 15 amino acids. Germline V lookup: CDR1 SGHAT, CDR2 FQDESV (reference sequence).

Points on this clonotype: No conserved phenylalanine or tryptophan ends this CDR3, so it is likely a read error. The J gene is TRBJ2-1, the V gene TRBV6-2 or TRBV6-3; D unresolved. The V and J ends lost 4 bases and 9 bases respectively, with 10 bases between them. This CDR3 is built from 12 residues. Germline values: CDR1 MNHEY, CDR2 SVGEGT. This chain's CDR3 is CASSSPLIEQFL. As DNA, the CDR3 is TGTGCCAGCAGTTCCCCCCTCATTGAGCAGTTCCTC.

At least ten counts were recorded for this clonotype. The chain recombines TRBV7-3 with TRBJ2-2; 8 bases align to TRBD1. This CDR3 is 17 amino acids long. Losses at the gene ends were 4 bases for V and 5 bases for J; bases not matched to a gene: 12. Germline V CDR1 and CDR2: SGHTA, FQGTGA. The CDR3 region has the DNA TGTGCCAGCAGCTATAACTTCAACAGGGACAGGACCGGGGAGCTGTTTTTT. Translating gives CASSYNFNRDRTGELFF.

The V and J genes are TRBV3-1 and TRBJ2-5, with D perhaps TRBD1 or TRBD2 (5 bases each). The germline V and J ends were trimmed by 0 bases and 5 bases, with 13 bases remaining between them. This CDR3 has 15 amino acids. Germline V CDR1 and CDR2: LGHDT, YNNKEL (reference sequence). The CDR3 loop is CASSQDVGVRETQYF. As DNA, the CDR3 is TGTGCCAGCAGCCAAGATGTGGGGGTGCGGGAGACCCAGTACTTC.

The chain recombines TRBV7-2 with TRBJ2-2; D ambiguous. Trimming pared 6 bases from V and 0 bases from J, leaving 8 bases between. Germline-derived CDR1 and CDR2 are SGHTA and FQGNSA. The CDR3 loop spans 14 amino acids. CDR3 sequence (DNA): TGTGCCAGCAGTTCCCAGTCGAACACCGGGGAGCTGTTTTTT. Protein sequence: CASSSQSNTGELFF.

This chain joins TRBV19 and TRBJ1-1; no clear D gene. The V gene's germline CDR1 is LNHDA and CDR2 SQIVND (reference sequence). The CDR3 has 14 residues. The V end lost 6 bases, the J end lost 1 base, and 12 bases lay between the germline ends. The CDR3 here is CASSINPKNTEAFF. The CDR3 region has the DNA TGTGCCAGTAGCATCAACCCCAAGAACACTGAAGCTTTCTTT.

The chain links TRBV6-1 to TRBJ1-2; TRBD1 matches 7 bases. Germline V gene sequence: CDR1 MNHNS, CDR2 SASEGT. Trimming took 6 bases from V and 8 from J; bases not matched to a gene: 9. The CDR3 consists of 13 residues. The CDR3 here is CASRRDSEEGYTF. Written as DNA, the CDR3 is TGTGCCAGCAGAAGGGACAGCGAGGAGGGCTACACCTTC.